These 20 T cell receptor beta chains were sequenced from one sample in a study of regulatory T cells in long-lasting Graves disease. According to the study, TCR beta libraries were built with iRepertoire HTBI primers and CDR3-region Arm-PCR. TCRdb independently ran MiXCR on the multiplex PCR reads; one entry per CDR3 protein. The sample yields 600,000 to 800,000 distinct CDR3 sequences, around 32% seen once. Sample time point: persistent/refractory GD, antithyroid drugs over 5 years with positive TRAb. Making the TCR library involved RNA that had been extracted from PBMCs. The specimen comprised peripheral blood mononuclear cells (PBMCs), sampled when the disease was refractory, from a patient treated with antithyroid drugs. These receptors were obtained from a female donor with Graves disease.

Ten or more counts support this clonotype. This chain uses TRBV11-2 with TRBJ2-7; D not certain. Germline CDR1 is SGHAT and CDR2 is FQNNGV. This CDR3 spans 14 amino acids. Trimming removed 5 bases from V and 3 bases from J, with 14 bases in between. CDR3 in amino acids: CASSLRQTFYEQYF. The CDR3 nucleotides read TGTGCCAGCAGCCTGCGGCAGACATTCTACGAGCAGTACTTC.

This clonotype was counted a few times. The chain couples TRBV2 to TRBJ1-2, with TRBD1 identical over 12 bases. V gave up 6 bases and J gave up 8 bases; unmatched junction bases: 10. Germline CDR1 reads SNHLY; CDR2 reads FYNNEI. This CDR3 contains 15 residues. The CDR3 loop reads CASSFSGQGAQGYTF. The CDR3 DNA is TGTGCCAGCAGCTTTTCGGGACAGGGGGCGCAGGGCTACACCTTC. Complete variable domain (other parts from reference TRBV2 and TRBJ1-2): EPEVTQTPSHQVTQMGQEVILRCVPISNHLYFYWYRQILGQKVEFLVSFYNNEISEKSEIFDDQFSVERPDGSNFTLKIRSTKLEDSAMYFCASSFSGQGAQGYTFGSGTRLTVV.

This chain connects TRBV18 to TRBJ2-2; no firm D call. Germline values: CDR1 KGHSH, CDR2 LQKENI. Trimming left V 2 bases short and J 6 bases short, with 10 bases between. This CDR3 comprises 14 residues. Here the CDR3 DNA reads TGTGCCAGCTCACCAATTGGCGTATCCGGGGAGCTGTTTTTT. Protein sequence: CASSPIGVSGELFF.

The chain couples TRBV12-3 or TRBV12-4 to TRBJ1-2, with D maybe TRBD1 (6 bases). V was pared by 4 bases and J by 5 bases, with 11 bases between. This CDR3 spans 13 amino acids. The CDR3, as DNA: TGTGCCAGCAGTTCAACAGGGATGTATGGCTACACCTTC. Its protein is CASSSTGMYGYTF.

A few counts support this clonotype. The chain is built from TRBV9 and TRBJ2-5; D perhaps matches TRBD2 (5 bases). Germline CDR1 SGDLS, CDR2 YYNGEE. V was cut by 0 bases and J by 4 bases, with 13 bases left in between. The CDR3 consists of 15 residues. CDR3 sequence: CASSVVEGSGETQYF. The CDR3 DNA reads TGTGCCAGCAGCGTAGTTGAAGGGAGTGGAGAGACCCAGTACTTC. Variable domain in full (rest from reference TRBV9 and TRBJ2-5): DSGVTQTPKHLITATGQRVTLRCSPRSGDLSVYWYQQSLDQGLQFLIQYYNGEERAKGNILERFSAQQFPDLHSELNLSSLELGDSALYFCASSVVEGSGETQYFGPGTRLLVL.

The DNA of the CDR3 is TGTGCCTGGATCTTAAACACTGAAGCTTTCTTT. This translates into CAWILNTEAFF. The chain couples TRBV30 to TRBJ1-1; the D is unclear. The CDR3 has 11 residues. Germline V CDR1 and CDR2: GTSNPN, SVGIG (reference sequence). Deletions cut 4 bases from V and 2 bases from J, with 5 bases between. The full variable domain, in which reference TRBV30 and TRBJ1-1 provide the parts outside the CDR3, is SQTIHQWPATLVQPVGSPLSLECTVEGTSNPNLYWYRQAAGRGLQLLFYSVGIGQISSEVPQNLSASRPQDRQFILSSKKLLLSDSGFYLCAWILNTEAFFGQGTRLTVV.

This sequence joins TRBV9 and TRBJ1-1; D gene ambiguous. Between the trimmed V and J ends, which lost 4 bases and 1 base, there was a span of 11 bases. There are 14 residues in the CDR3. Germline V gene sequence: CDR1 SGDLS, CDR2 YYNGEE. The CDR3 region has the DNA TGTGCCAGCAGCTTTCAGCGGGCGAACACTGAAGCTTTCTTT. Protein: CASSFQRANTEAFF.

The chain carries TRBV11-2 and TRBJ1-1; D uncertain. This CDR3 has 13 amino acids. The germline CDR1 and CDR2 sequences are SGHAT and FQNNGV. Trimming stripped 4 bases from V and 9 bases from J, with 15 bases between. The CDR3 nucleotides read TGTGCCAGCAGCTCCCTCGGCAGGCCACAAGCTTTCTTT. Amino acid sequence: CASSSLGRPQAFF.

In its sample, this clonotype was seen a few times. The chain links TRBV3-1 to TRBJ2-2; no firm D call. Germline CDR1 reads LGHDT; CDR2 reads YNNKEL (reference sequence). The V end lost 1 base, the J end lost 2 bases, and 5 bases lay between the germline ends. This CDR3 spans 14 amino acids. CDR3: CASSQGLNTGELFF. In nucleotides, the CDR3 is TGTGCCAGCAGCCAAGGGTTAAACACCGGGGAGCTGTTTTTT.

This clonotype was seen a few times. The chain employs TRBV6-5 and TRBJ2-2; unclear D gene. Trimming removed 0 bases from V and 2 bases from J, with 4 bases in between. CDR3 size: 14 residues. Per germline, CDR1 MNHEY and CDR2 SVGAGI. CDR3 coding DNA: TGTGCCAGCAGTTACTCGACCAACACCGGGGAGCTGTTTTTT. Amino acids: CASSYSTNTGELFF.

The chain carries TRBV11-2 and TRBJ2-5; TRBD2 agrees at 16 bases. Matching the DNA end better, TRBJ2-3 makes the J call doubtful. This CDR3 contains 18 residues. Germline V lookup: CDR1 SGHAT, CDR2 FQNNGV. The CDR3 DNA is TGTGCCAGCAGCTTTAGACCGGGACTAGCGGGAGGGCTGAATACGCAGTATTTT. Translating it yields CASSFRPGLAGGLNTQYF.

The rearrangement uses TRBV25-1 and TRBJ1-6, with D possibly being TRBD1 (6 bases). V was shortened by 2 bases and J by 9 bases, with 8 bases between the two germline ends. The length of the CDR3 is 13 residues. CDR1 and CDR2 from the germline V gene are MGHDK and SYGVNS. CDR3 sequence (DNA): TGTGCCAGCAGTGAAAGGGGGTTTTCACCCCTCCACTTT. Translation: CASSERGFSPLHF.

This clonotype came up a few times. This sequence joins TRBV7-9 and TRBJ2-7, with 7 bases that match TRBD2. J lost 5 bases, V lost 6 bases, and 10 bases had no gene match. The CDR3 spans 14 residues. Germline V gene lookup returns CDR1 SEHNR and CDR2 FQNEAQ (reference sequence). This chain's CDR3 is CASSGWAGAHEQYF. The CDR3 DNA reads as TGTGCCAGCAGTGGGTGGGCGGGAGCCCACGAGCAGTACTTC.

The table lists this clonotype with many counts. This chain joins TRBV28 and TRBJ2-7; D is uncertain. Germline V gene lookup returns CDR1 MDHEN and CDR2 SYDVKM. The V gene lost 6 bases and the J gene lost 2 bases, with 11 bases spanning the gap. The CDR3 length is 13 residues. CDR3 loop: CASSLGKTYEQYF. The DNA for the CDR3 is TGTGCCAGCAGCTTAGGGAAAACCTACGAGCAGTACTTC.

This clonotype was seen a handful of times. The chain combines TRBV7-3 with TRBJ1-6, with D perhaps matching TRBD1 (5 bases). The CDR3 is 14 amino acids. V shed 2 bases and J shed 8 bases, with 10 bases lying between them. Germline CDR1 reads SGHTA; CDR2 reads FQGTGA. DNA of the CDR3: TGTGCCAGCAGCTTAGAGACAGTTTATTCACCCCTCCACTTT. It yields the protein CASSLETVYSPLHF.

The chain recombines TRBV12-3 or TRBV12-4 with TRBJ2-1; D is possibly TRBD2 (5 bases). Trimming pared 6 bases from V and 3 bases from J, leaving 12 bases between. The CDR3 sequence is 14 residues long. CDR3 DNA: TGTGCCAGCAGCCGGGGAGAGCTCTACAATGAGCAGTTCTTC. Protein: CASSRGELYNEQFF.

In this sample, this clonotype turned up a few times. The V and J genes are TRBV6-1 and TRBJ1-2; TRBD1 aligns across 8 bases. Germline V gives CDR1 MNHNS, CDR2 SASEGT. The CDR3 length is 14 residues. The J segment lost 4 bases and the V segment lost 7 bases, leaving 8 bases of the junction unmatched. The CDR3 DNA is TGTGCCAGCACCCGGACAGGGAGCGGCTATGGCTACACCTTC. Its protein product is CASTRTGSGYGYTF.

The chain uses TRBV29-1 and TRBJ2-5; 9 bases are shared with TRBD1. The CDR3 contains 14 residues. Trimming removed 6 bases from V and 11 bases from J; junction bases left unmatched: 16. Germline V gene lookup returns CDR1 SQVTM and CDR2 ANQGSEA. The CDR3 DNA follows: TGCAGCGTCGCCGGGACAGGGAGGAGTGGTGAGCAGTACTTC. The encoded protein is CSVAGTGRSGEQYF.

V usage is TRBV30 and J usage is TRBJ1-2, with D maybe TRBD1 (5 bases). Germline V gives CDR1 GTSNPN, CDR2 SVGIG (reference sequence). Trimming stripped 0 bases from V and 8 bases from J, with 13 bases between. The CDR3 is 13 amino acids. The CDR3 sequence: CAWSVLRGQGYTF. The CDR3 DNA sequence: TGTGCCTGGAGTGTACTCCGGGGCCAAGGCTACACCTTC. Full variable domain (remainder filled in from reference TRBV30 and TRBJ1-2): SQTIHQWPATLVQPVGSPLSLECTVEGTSNPNLYWYRQAAGRGLQLLFYSVGIGQISSEVPQNLSASRPQDRQFILSSKKLLLSDSGFYLCAWSVLRGQGYTFGSGTRLTVV.

This clonotype occurred many times. The gene calls are TRBV28 and TRBJ1-1, with D perhaps TRBD1 (6 bases). V lost 6 bases, J lost 1 base, and 12 bases lay in between. CDR1 is MDHEN and CDR2 is SYDVKM in the germline V gene. The CDR3 runs 14 residues. The CDR3 coding sequence is TGTGCCAGCAGCCTCCTGACAGGGAACACTGAAGCTTTCTTT. It encodes CASSLLTGNTEAFF.